This TCR beta chain was recorded in a study of blood T cells in healthy people across ages. This CDR3 region has 15 residues. Trimming removed 0 bases from V and 5 bases from J, with 11 bases in between. The germline V gene has CDR1 DFQATT and CDR2 SNEGSKA (reference sequence). It was with a sample-barcoded 5' primer and a J-beta primer mix that a second PCR of about 6 to 12 cycles was run. TCRdb itself ran the 5' RACE reads through MiXCR, one entry per CDR3 protein. The table has over 1,300,000 distinct CDR3 sequences, 55% to 75% seen once. Sequenced input: blood. This clonotype was sampled from a man younger than 30 in good health. The chain couples TRBV20-1 to TRBJ1-6, with TRBD1 as a possible D gene (5 bases). The chain's CDR3 is CSARDRRANNSPLHF. DNA of the CDR3: TGCAGTGCTAGAGATCGCAGGGCCAATAATTCACCCCTCCACTTT.